The sequence of this T cell receptor beta chain was determined in a study of cytomegalovirus exposure and HLA in healthy donors. Study-wide results and caveats: Most TCR sequences showed up rarely, but some public TCRs showed up in many donors. A later analysis by the authors found several of the most significant clusters apparently linked to common viral pathogens. Certain sequence variants were highly shared and formed a cluster, and this cluster was likely a sequencing artifact. By HLA locus, TCR association rates varied in a later analysis, with DRB1 showing the most and HLA-C the fewest.

CDR3 size: 14 residues. J lost 7 bases, V lost 4 bases, and 10 bases had no gene match. Germline V gene lookup returns CDR1 SQVTM and CDR2 ANQGSEA. Comments on this clone: The antigen is undetermined.

Primers included in the PCR were 60 Vbeta and 13 Jbeta primers. Using immunoSEQ multiplex PCR, the repertoire was profiled, and TCRdb retains in-frame clones only, with some absent. Of 45,000 to 60,000 clones listed, around 72% are singletons. This TCR was recovered from a young man in good health and CMV-seronegative. Source material: PBMCs. V usage is TRBV29-1 and J usage is TRBJ1-2, with 9 bases matching TRBD1. The CDR3 here is CSVGTGTGSRGYTF. CDR3 DNA sequence: TGCAGCGTTGGGACCGGGACAGGGAGTCGTGGCTACACCTTC.